Listed here are 19 T cell receptor beta chains from one sample, sequenced in a study of blood T cell repertoires in COVID-19. Data came from immunoSEQ multiplex PCR; TCRdb stores just in-frame clones and leaves some out. Of about 280,000 clones listed, roughly 88% were seen once; the top ten hold 9.4%. The specimen was peripheral blood. Receptors originate from a young man with active or convalescent COVID-19.

Turning to this clone: The junction and the germline gene differ at one end; a read error may be behind it. This chain links TRBV5-1 with TRBJ2-3; 8 nucleotides line up with TRBD1. This CDR3 spans 14 amino acids. Germline assignment: CDR1 SGHRS and CDR2 YFSETQ. The CDR3 nucleotides are TGCGCCAGCAGTTTGGGACAGGCCACAGATACGCAGTATTTT. Amino acids: CASSLGQATDTQYF.

Points on this clone: A read error may produce the germline difference seen at one junction end. Other nucleotide sequences in the sample specify the same CDR3. The rearrangement links TRBV2 to TRBJ2-7; TRBD1 might be the D (6 bases). CDR3 length equals 14 residues. Looked up from germline, CDR1 is SNHLY and CDR2 is FYNNEI. The CDR3, as DNA: TGCGCCAGCAGTGCCCCGGGACAATCCTACGAGCAGTACTTC. Amino acids: CASSAPGQSYEQYF. Together with reference TRBV2 and TRBJ2-7, the CDR3 gives the full variable domain: EPEVTQTPSHQVTQMGQEVILRCVPISNHLYFYWYRQILGQKVEFLVSFYNNEISEKSEIFDDQFSVERPDGSNFTLKIRSTKLEDSAMYFCASSAPGQSYEQYFGPGTRLTVT.

This sequence joins TRBV27 and TRBJ1-3; possible D gene TRBD1, 6 bases. The CDR3 loop spans 15 amino acids. Trimming stripped 5 bases from V and 0 bases from J, with 11 bases between. The germline CDR1 and CDR2 sequences are MNHEY and SMNVEV (reference sequence). CDR3 region: CASSTQGYSGNTIYF. The CDR3 DNA follows: TGTGCCAGCAGTACTCAGGGGTACTCTGGAAACACCATATATTTT.

The chain recombines TRBV27 with TRBJ1-2; the D is unclear. V was clipped by 0 bases and J by 4 bases, with 21 bases between them. CDR1 is MNHEY and CDR2 is SMNVEV in the germline V gene (reference sequence). The length of the CDR3 is 18 residues. The CDR3 coding sequence is TGTGCCAGCAGTTTATCGGTGGGCAGTTCCTCCTACCTCTATGGCTACACCTTC. It encodes CASSLSVGSSSYLYGYTF.

The chain links TRBV12-1 to TRBJ1-5. TRBV12-1 counts as a pseudogene. This CDR3 contains 17 residues. CDR3 residues: CASSFSGGRPPHQPQHF. The CDR3 nucleotides are TGTGCCAGCAGCTTCTCCGGGGGGCGCCCGCCCCATCAGCCCCAGCATTTT.

The chain joins TRBV25-1 to TRBJ2-7, with 11 bases aligning to TRBD1. CDR1 is MGHDK and CDR2 is SYGVNS in the germline V gene. The CDR3 has 15 amino acids. V was clipped by 6 bases and J by 3 bases; unmatched bases: 7. The DNA for the CDR3 is TGTGCCAGCAGCTCTCGGGACAGGGGGAGCTACGAGCAGTACTTC. Protein sequence: CASSSRDRGSYEQYF.

The genes are TRBV9 and TRBJ2-2, with 8 bases matching TRBD1. Germline V gene lookup returns CDR1 SGDLS and CDR2 YYNGEE. Germline trimming cut 2 bases from V and 2 bases from J; bases unmatched to any gene: 5. This CDR3 region has 16 residues. This CDR3 is CASSVGQGANTGELFF. Written as DNA, the CDR3 is TGTGCCAGCAGCGTCGGCCAGGGGGCAAACACCGGGGAGCTGTTTTTT.

The sample holds a few counts of this clone. The chain links TRBV19 to TRBJ2-2; a possible D gene is TRBD1 (8 bases). The germline V and J ends were trimmed by 6 bases and 3 bases, with 11 bases remaining between them. Germline CDR1 LNHDA, CDR2 SQIVND (reference sequence). CDR3 length: 14 amino acids. CDR3 protein: CASRQGGYTGELFF. DNA for the CDR3: TGTGCCAGTAGACAGGGGGGGTACACCGGGGAGCTGTTTTTT. Full variable domain (rest looked up from reference TRBV19 and TRBJ2-2): DGGITQSPKYLFRKEGQNVTLSCEQNLNHDAMYWYRQDPGQGLRLIYYSQIVNDFQKGDIAEGYSVSREKKESFPLTVTSAQKNPTAFYLCASRQGGYTGELFFGEGSRLTVL.

This rearrangement joins TRBV7-2 to TRBJ2-7; 11 bases map to TRBD2. The CDR3 covers 17 residues. V gave up 0 bases and J gave up 6 bases; unmatched junction bases: 10. Germline-derived CDR1 and CDR2 are SGHTA and FQGNSA. CDR3 nucleotides: TGTGCCAGCAGCTTAGCGCTTTATCGGACTAGCGGGTTCGAGCAGTACTTC. Amino acids: CASSLALYRTSGFEQYF. Looking up the rest from reference TRBV7-2 and TRBJ2-7 gives the full variable domain: GAGVSQSPSNKVTEKGKDVELRCDPISGHTALYWYRQSLGQGLEFLIYFQGNSAPDKSGLPSDRFSAERTGGSVSTLTIQRTQQEDSAVYLCASSLALYRTSGFEQYFGPGTRLTVT.

The chain is built from TRBV6-5 and TRBJ2-4, with 13 bases matching TRBD2. Unmatched junction bases numbered 8, after V lost 6 bases and J lost 12 bases. Looked up from germline, CDR1 is MNHEY and CDR2 is SVGAGI. The CDR3 covers 14 residues. The CDR3 sequence: CASRLAGGASGQYF. The CDR3 bases are TGTGCCAGCAGACTAGCGGGGGGGGCAAGCGGTCAGTACTTC.

This rearrangement joins TRBV10-3 to TRBJ1-1, with 8 nucleotides matching TRBD1. This CDR3 has 14 amino acids. Germline-derived CDR1 and CDR2 are ENHRY and SYGVKD. V lost 10 bases and J lost 2; bases outside the gene matches: 9. The CDR3 is CATTSGTGNTEAFF. The CDR3 DNA reads as TGTGCCACCACCAGCGGGACAGGTAACACTGAAGCTTTCTTT.

This clone has more than one count but fewer than ten. The CDR3 nucleotides read TGTGCCAGCATCGGCAGGGGGCGAGGGGAAGCTTTCTTT. Its protein is CASIGRGRGEAFF. This rearrangement joins TRBV27 to TRBJ1-1; 8 bases align to TRBD1. This CDR3 region has 13 residues. Germline loops: CDR1 MNHEY, CDR2 SMNVEV (reference sequence). After removal of 7 bases from V and 8 bases from J, the junction contained 9 bases not matched to a gene.

The chain has TRBV6-2 or TRBV6-3 and TRBJ2-1; TRBD2 is a possible D gene (6 bases). This CDR3 spans 12 amino acids. Germline-derived CDR1 and CDR2 are MNHEY and SVGEGT. Trimming shortened V by 4 bases and J by 12 bases, and 13 bases separated the two germline ends. The CDR3 coding sequence is TGTGCCAGCAGTTTGGGCGGGAAGAGGCAGTTCTTC. Amino acids: CASSLGGKRQFF.

The chain has TRBV5-6 and TRBJ1-2; perhaps TRBD1 as D (6 bases). Germline V CDR1 and CDR2: SGHDT, YYEEEE. The CDR3 runs 15 residues. The V end lost 4 bases, the J end lost 0 bases, and 13 bases lay between the germline ends. The CDR3 loop is CASSLAGASNYGYTF. The CDR3 nucleotides read TGTGCCAGCAGCCTCGCGGGGGCTTCTAACTATGGCTACACCTTC.

The V and J genes are TRBV5-4 and TRBJ2-1, with 12 bases that match TRBD2. The CDR3 covers 17 residues. Trimming took 3 bases from V and 4 from J; bases not matched to a gene: 8. Germline lookup yields CDR1 SGHNT and CDR2 YYREEE (reference sequence). This chain's CDR3 is CASSSASGGVPYNEQFF. CDR3 coding DNA: TGTGCCAGCAGCTCCGCTAGCGGGGGGGTTCCGTACAATGAGCAGTTCTTC.

The J gene is TRBJ2-7, the V gene TRBV2, with 8 bases lining up with TRBD2. The CDR3 sequence is 15 residues long. V dropped 3 bases and J dropped 6; count of bases not matched to a gene: 10. CDR1 is SNHLY, CDR2 FYNNEI, per germline. The CDR3 nucleotides read TGTGCCAGCAGTGAGGGTACTAGCGGAAGAGGCGAGCAGTACTTC. As protein: CASSEGTSGRGEQYF.

This sequence joins TRBV10-3 and TRBJ1-5; D remains unclear. The CDR3 totals 12 residues. Looked up from germline, CDR1 is ENHRY and CDR2 is SYGVKD. The V end lost 8 bases, the J end lost 5 bases, and 10 bases lay between the germline ends. The CDR3 DNA follows: TGTGCCATCGGTACCTCAGATCAGCCCCAGCATTTT. Translation gives CAIGTSDQPQHF.

This clone was counted once. This chain connects TRBV4-2 to TRBJ2-1, with 10 bases matching TRBD2. Trimming took 0 bases from V and 6 from J; bases not matched to a gene: 5. Germline CDR1 LGHNA, CDR2 YNFKEQ. This CDR3 region has 16 residues. This chain's CDR3 is CASSQESSGGINEQFF. For the CDR3, the DNA is TGTGCCAGCAGCCAAGAATCTAGCGGGGGCATCAATGAGCAGTTCTTC.

DNA of the CDR3: TGTGCCAGCAGCTTAAGGGACTTAGGACGCGGGGGCACCGGGGAGCTGTTTTTT. Translating gives CASSLRDLGRGGTGELFF. V and J are TRBV7-2 and TRBJ2-2; 7 bases agree with TRBD2. The V and J ends lost 2 bases and 4 bases, in that order; junction bases with no gene match: 13. The germline gives CDR1 SGHTA, CDR2 FQGNSA. This CDR3 spans 18 amino acids.